This TCR beta chain is drawn from a study of T cells after yellow fever vaccination. This clonotype was counted only a few times. Its antigen is unidentified. Whole-study findings and limits: A limited proportion of clonotypes was detected within both the CD4 and CD8 compartments.

Losses at the gene ends were 4 bases for V and 5 bases for J; bases not matched to a gene: 5. Germline V gives CDR1 MNHNS, CDR2 SASEGT. This CDR3 has 15 residues. TCRdb independently ran MiXCR on the 5' RACE reads; one entry per CDR3 protein. The table lists hundreds of thousands of distinct CDR3 sequences, 13% of them singletons. The TCR comes from a man aged 25-45 years who received the YFV17D yellow fever vaccine. This chain uses TRBV6-1 with TRBJ2-5, with 12 bases lining up with TRBD2. The sequencing here drew on PBMCs, taken on the day of the yellow fever booster vaccination. The CDR3: CASSALGLAGETQYF. The CDR3 nucleotides read TGTGCCAGCAGTGCCTTGGGACTAGCGGGCGAGACCCAGTACTTC.